This T cell receptor (beta chain) was profiled in a study of blood T cell repertoires in COVID-19. Overall study: The United States, Italy and Spain were the sources of the acute and convalescent COVID-19 samples. Nucleic acid was either cDNA or gDNA, and it came from T cells, B-cell-depleted T cells, or PBMCs.

Original handling: Amplification with reference gene primers provided the estimates of nucleated cell counts. TCRdb's table, derived via immunoSEQ multiplex PCR, lists solely in-frame clones and lacks some. The V and J calls and clone size were taken over from that table, and D and trimming were inferred from the DNA. Of about 120,000 clones listed, less than 85% are singletons. The CDR3 sequence is 14 residues long. Trimming left V 3 bases short and J 3 bases short, with 13 bases between. Germline CDR1 and CDR2: SGHRS and YFSETQ. This sequence was found in a man aged 25-40 years with acute or convalescent COVID-19. The chain couples TRBV5-1 to TRBJ2-7, with no clear D. Sequencing was carried out using peripheral blood. The CDR3 DNA is TGCGCCAGCAGCTCGGAACCACGGAGCTACGAGCAGTACGTC. Protein: CASSSEPRSYEQYV.